Listed below are T cell receptor beta chains from one sample, sequenced in a study of blood T cell repertoires in COVID-19. Assay used: immunoSEQ multiplex PCR; TCRdb lists only in-frame clones, some missing. The sample holds some 95,000 clones, roughly 90% seen once. The material sequenced was peripheral blood. The receptor set was obtained from an elderly man with active or convalescent COVID-19. Both conserved end residues are trimmed from each CDR3.

j_gene: TRBJ1-1; v_gene: TRBV3-1/TRBV3-2; CDR3aa: ASSLRTGEAF
j_gene: TRBJ1-2; v_gene: TRBV27; CDR3aa: ASSSRYQSRGYGYT
j_gene: TRBJ2-7; v_gene: TRBV7-9; CDR3aa: ASSLTGVNYEQY
j_gene: TRBJ1-2; v_gene: TRBV10-2; CDR3aa: ASSEWGGLTTRGYT
j_gene: TRBJ2-1; v_gene: TRBV18; CDR3aa: ASSLRQTSSYNEQF
j_gene: TRBJ2-3; v_gene: TRBV11-1; CDR3aa: ASSLASGRVTDTQY
j_gene: TRBJ1-1; v_gene: TRBV29-1; CDR3aa: SVEGGPRMAEAF
j_gene: TRBJ2-3; v_gene: TRBV3-1/TRBV3-2; CDR3aa: ASSPQRGGYTDTQY
j_gene: TRBJ1-2; v_gene: TRBV12-3/TRBV12-4; CDR3aa: ASRKQGNYGYT
j_gene: TRBJ1-1; v_gene: TRBV5-6; CDR3aa: ASSIARNTEAF